This T cell receptor beta chain emerged from a study of T cells in Graves' hyperthyroidism and ophthalmopathy. This clonotype was recorded many times. The CDR3 loop spans 16 amino acids. Germline V lookup: CDR1 DFQATT, CDR2 SNEGSKA (reference sequence). The V gene lost 4 bases and the J gene lost 6 bases, with 25 bases spanning the gap. RNA transcripts were the template for amplifying TCR beta CDR3 regions. The TCR CDR3 first-round RT-PCR relied on the HTBI primer set. TCRdb re-analysed the multiplex PCR reads in MiXCR, keeping a single row per CDR3 protein. The sample includes fewer than 700,000 distinct CDR3 sequences, roughly 16% of them seen just once. Exclusion criteria comprised uncontrolled infection, other autoimmune disease, pregnancy or lactation. Orbital computed tomography, thyroid ultrasound, serum thyroxine and TRAb, and clinical symptoms together informed the diagnoses.

The chain employs TRBV20-1 and TRBJ2-7; TRBD1 is a possible D gene (5 bases). Sequencing was done on a sample of blood. The sequence was obtained from a woman aged 25 to 45 with Graves' hyperthyroidism. The CDR3 here is CSAKQAFSSLSTEQYF. CDR3 bases: TGCAGTGCTAAACAGGCGTTCTCTAGTCTATCTACCGAGCAGTACTTC.